Below, one TCR beta chain is given with its context. Its antigen remains unidentified. No qualities accompany the bases; no much larger clone lies one base away. The data are from a study of blood T cell repertoires in COVID-19 (dated by TCRdb to 2018 to 2020). Background on the whole study: The collaborator samples originated in the United States, Italy and Spain and spanned the acute and convalescent phases of COVID-19. The material from the prospective study consisted of cDNA or gDNA derived from T cells, B-cell-depleted T cells, or PBMCs. Subjects who had been exposed to COVID-19, were actively infected with it, or had recovered from it provided the deeply sampled blood TCRbeta repertoires that made up the dataset. A freely available public database, intended as a resource for researchers studying the immune response to SARS-CoV-2, is where the repertoires were released. The samples were drawn from two sources: the first 160 participants of the ongoing ImmuneRACE study, and some 1,300 subjects contributed by 6 global collaborators. Nearly every sample came with metadata listing a de-identified subject ID, COVID-19 status, age in years and sex. Where HLA class I and class II types were available, the types were taken from metadata supplied by the sample provider, not from assay-based typing.

TCRbeta CDR3 regions were amplified from genomic DNA by means of the immunoSEQ Assay, a bias-controlled multiplex PCR. The paper's data handling went like this. The number of nucleated cells in each sample was estimated by amplification of reference gene primers within the assay. To quantify the absolute abundance of each unique TCRbeta CDR3 rearrangement, sequence reads were collapsed and filtered. Productive Simpson clonality was computed per sample as the square root of Simpson's diversity index over productive rearrangements. TCRdb provides this immuneACCESS table in a form limited to in-frame rearrangements. Some clones are lacking; in checked studies, under half of them reflect an unresolved V gene, and why the rest are absent is not known. V, J and clone size reflect that table, while D and trimming were determined from the DNA. The sample table records fewer than 250,000 clones; more than 75% of these occur just once. In total, the top ten clones hold approximately 10% of the sample.

Study-level results and caveats: Clinical and demographic metadata were provided uncurated, with the amount varying by source and participant.

At one collaborating source in Seattle, patients were enrolled during active infection and were followed longitudinally through the course of disease. Whole blood was collected in K2EDTA tubes by collaborating institutions according to the institutions' own protocols. For TCRbeta analysis, collaborators shipped samples as frozen whole blood, isolated PBMCs, or DNA extracted from either of those sample types. The germline V gene gives CDR1 as KGHDR and CDR2 as SFDVKD. V drops 0 bases and J drops 7 bases, leaving 11 bases in between. Including the terminal cysteine and phenylalanine, the CDR3 comprises 14 residues. Only the CDR3 DNA is retained, 42 bases long and in frame from the first base.

Rearrangement joined TRBV24-1 to TRBJ1-2, with the D gene uncertain. The receptor was isolated from a middle-aged man with COVID-19, enrolled during active disease. The sample comprised peripheral blood. The nucleotides are TGTGCCACCAGTGATTTGGCCGGGGAGGCTGGCTACACCTTC. Its translation reads: CATSDLAGEAGYTF.